Listed here are 26 T cell receptor beta chains from one sample, sequenced in a study of beta chain features in type 1 diabetes. Expressed TCRB transcripts were sequenced, since all the RNA that had been isolated was reverse transcribed. TCRdb's table, derived via immunoSEQ multiplex PCR, lists solely in-frame clones and lacks some. The table includes 130,000 to 150,000 clones, about 10% detected once. The sample comprised naive CD4+ T cells from blood. All receptors come from a man aged 18 to 35 in good health.

This clone came up a few times. The CDR3 DNA reads TGCGCCAGCAGCCAAGACGGGACTAGCTCGACAGATACGCAGTATTTT. It specifies CASSQDGTSSTDTQYF. V is TRBV4-3 and J is TRBJ2-3; 9 bases fit TRBD2. CDR1 and CDR2 (germline): LGHNA, YSLEER. The CDR3 sequence is 16 residues long. With V trimmed by 0 bases and J by 3 bases, 4 bases remained unmatched.

The chain carries TRBV4-2 and TRBJ2-1; 7 bases are shared with TRBD2. This CDR3 has 14 residues. Looked up from germline, CDR1 is LGHNA and CDR2 is YNFKEQ. Unmatched junction bases numbered 8, after V lost 4 bases and J lost 8 bases. CDR3 protein: CASSPGGGNYEQFF. CDR3 DNA sequence: TGTGCCAGCAGCCCTGGGGGGGGAAATTATGAGCAGTTCTTC.

Only a few counts were recorded for this clone. The chain employs TRBV4-1 and TRBJ2-7; the D gene is possibly TRBD1 (6 bases). The CDR3 has 14 residues. V shed 0 bases and J shed 2 bases, with 8 bases lying between them. Germline V CDR1 and CDR2: MGHRA, YSYEKL. DNA of the CDR3: TGCGCCAGCAGCCAAGAGCCAGGGGCCTACGAGCAGTACTTC. This translates into CASSQEPGAYEQYF.

In this sample, this clone turned up a few times. The genes are TRBV19 and TRBJ2-5, with 7 bases identical to TRBD1. Germline loops: CDR1 LNHDA, CDR2 SQIVND (reference sequence). Trimming took 3 bases from V and 5 from J; bases not matched to a gene: 6. The CDR3 sequence is 14 residues long. The CDR3 reads CASSIRGLGETQYF. The DNA for the CDR3 is TGTGCCAGTAGTATTAGGGGGCTAGGGGAGACCCAGTACTTC. Drawing the rest from reference TRBV19 and TRBJ2-5, the complete variable domain is DGGITQSPKYLFRKEGQNVTLSCEQNLNHDAMYWYRQDPGQGLRLIYYSQIVNDFQKGDIAEGYSVSREKKESFPLTVTSAQKNPTAFYLCASSIRGLGETQYFGPGTRLLVL.

This clone was counted between two and nine times. V gene TRBV4-3 combines with J gene TRBJ2-3; D uncertain. The CDR3 runs 14 residues. Looked up from germline, CDR1 is LGHNA and CDR2 is YSLEER. Trimming stripped 0 bases from V and 3 bases from J, with 7 bases between. The CDR3 is CASSQDYRTDTQYF. CDR3 DNA: TGCGCCAGCAGCCAAGATTACCGGACAGATACGCAGTATTTT.

V gene TRBV5-1 combines with J gene TRBJ2-2; 7 bases match TRBD1. The V segment lost 7 bases and the J segment 2 bases; nucleotides outside the gene matches: 11. The germline V gene has CDR1 SGHRS and CDR2 YFSETQ. This CDR3 has 16 residues. The CDR3 protein is CASEDRTGVNTGELFF. In DNA, the CDR3 is TGCGCCAGCGAAGACCGGACAGGCGTTAACACCGGGGAGCTGTTTTTT.

V usage is TRBV19 and J usage is TRBJ1-2, with TRBD1 identical over 7 bases. Germline CDR1 and CDR2: LNHDA and SQIVND (reference sequence). The junction had 10 bases not matched to a gene; V was cut back by 5 bases and J by 7 bases. The CDR3 extends over 14 amino acids. DNA for the CDR3: TGTGCCAGTAGTGTCGACAGGGAACTTCTTGGCTACACCTTC. Translated: CASSVDRELLGYTF.

This clone was counted between two and nine times. The genes are TRBV7-2 and TRBJ2-7; a weak D match, TRBD2 (6 bases). The V gene lost 5 bases and the J gene lost 1 base, with 12 bases spanning the gap. The CDR3 length is 14 residues. In germline, CDR1 is SGHTA, CDR2 FQGNSA. CDR3: CASSARGVSYEQYF. For the CDR3, the DNA is TGTGCCAGCAGCGCCCGCGGGGTTTCCTACGAGCAGTACTTC.

This clone was counted at least ten times. The V and J genes are TRBV30 and TRBJ2-1; a weak D match, TRBD2 (5 bases). The V end was cut by 1 base, the J end by 11 bases, with 21 bases between. Germline V lookup: CDR1 GTSNPN, CDR2 SVGIG (reference sequence). CDR3 length equals 15 residues. The DNA of the CDR3 is TGTGCCTGGAGTGGATCAACCCCTTCCGGGGTTCAGCAGTTCTTC. It translates to CAWSGSTPSGVQQFF. The entire variable domain, with the rest obtained from reference TRBV30 and TRBJ2-1, is as follows: SQTIHQWPATLVQPVGSPLSLECTVEGTSNPNLYWYRQAAGRGLQLLFYSVGIGQISSEVPQNLSASRPQDRQFILSSKKLLLSDSGFYLCAWSGSTPSGVQQFFGPGTRLTVL.

This clone has just a few counts. The chain uses TRBV5-4 and TRBJ2-3; TRBD2 matches at 10 bases. V was clipped by 5 bases and J by 1 base; unmatched bases: 4. Germline V gene data show CDR1 as SGHNT and CDR2 as YYREEE (reference sequence). The CDR3 length is 15 residues. The CDR3 bases are TGTGCCAGCAGACCAGCGGGGGGGCGCACAGATACGCAGTATTTT. It codes for CASRPAGGRTDTQYF.

The V and J genes are TRBV27 and TRBJ1-1; D gene ambiguous. The V gene's germline CDR1 is MNHEY and CDR2 SMNVEV (reference sequence). There are 12 residues in the CDR3. Trimming left V 8 bases short and J 0 bases short, with 7 bases between. CDR3 amino acids: CASRSLNTEAFF. The CDR3 region has the DNA TGTGCCAGCCGGTCCCTGAACACTGAAGCTTTCTTT.

This clone was detected only a few times. This sequence joins TRBV2 and TRBJ2-5, with D perhaps matching TRBD2 (7 bases). Germline CDR1 SNHLY, CDR2 FYNNEI. This CDR3 comprises 14 residues. Trimming stripped 8 bases from V and 5 bases from J, with 18 bases between. The CDR3 loop is CASSRAGAAETQYF. The CDR3 nucleotides are TGTGCCAGCTCTAGGGCGGGGGCTGCGGAGACCCAGTACTTC.

The rearrangement links TRBV11-2 to TRBJ2-3; the D gene is possibly TRBD1 (6 bases). V lost 2 bases and J lost 1, with 10 bases in between. The germline V gene has CDR1 SGHAT and CDR2 FQNNGV. The CDR3 length is 15 residues. This CDR3 reads CASSLRGTGTDTQYF. For the CDR3, the DNA is TGTGCCAGCAGCTTAAGGGGGACGGGCACAGATACGCAGTATTTT.

A few counts support this clone. This chain joins TRBV6-1 and TRBJ2-3; 8 nucleotides agree with TRBD1. Trimming cost V 6 bases and J 4 bases; bases outside gene matches: 6. CDR1 MNHNS and CDR2 SASEGT come from the germline V gene. CDR3 size: 14 residues. The CDR3 loop is CASRPGGGSDTQYF. The CDR3 DNA reads as TGTGCCAGCAGACCAGGGGGCGGCTCAGATACGCAGTATTTT.

This clone has more than one count but fewer than ten. This chain connects TRBV11-2 to TRBJ1-6; 8 positions match TRBD1. V trimming: 0 bases; J trimming: 8 bases; junction bases outside the gene matches: 6. CDR1 SGHAT and CDR2 FQNNGV come from the germline V gene. The CDR3 extends over 16 amino acids. The CDR3 protein is CASSLDLRTGYSPLHF. The DNA for the CDR3 is TGTGCCAGCAGCTTAGATCTACGGACAGGGTATTCACCCCTCCACTTT.

The chain links TRBV2 to TRBJ1-4, with 9 bases matching TRBD1. J lost 5 bases, V lost 6 bases, and 4 bases had no gene match. From germline, CDR1 is SNHLY and CDR2 FYNNEI. The length of the CDR3 is 14 residues. CDR3 coding DNA: TGTGCCAGCAGATTCACAGGGGGCAATGAAAAACTGTTTTTT. Encoded protein: CASRFTGGNEKLFF. Filled out from reference TRBV2 and TRBJ1-4, the complete variable domain reads EPEVTQTPSHQVTQMGQEVILRCVPISNHLYFYWYRQILGQKVEFLVSFYNNEISEKSEIFDDQFSVERPDGSNFTLKIRSTKLEDSAMYFCASRFTGGNEKLFFGSGTQLSVL.

A few counts support this clone. The V and J genes are TRBV6-5 and TRBJ1-5, with D perhaps TRBD1 (5 bases). Germline values: CDR1 MNHEY, CDR2 SVGAGI. The CDR3 runs 13 residues. Trimming left V 4 bases short and J 4 bases short, with 8 bases between. CDR3 amino acids: CASSWGVNQPQHF. In DNA, the CDR3 is TGTGCCAGCAGTTGGGGGGTGAATCAGCCCCAGCATTTT.

This clone was picked up a small number of times. The chain joins TRBV9 to TRBJ2-5; 14 positions match TRBD2. Germline V gene lookup returns CDR1 SGDLS and CDR2 YYNGEE. V shed 4 bases and J 4 bases; nucleotides not matched to a gene: 3. The CDR3 length is 15 residues. The CDR3 loop reads CASSPGTSGGETQYF. As DNA, the CDR3 is TGTGCCAGCAGCCCAGGGACTAGCGGGGGAGAGACCCAGTACTTC.

In its sample, this clone was seen many times. The chain combines TRBV23-1 with TRBJ1-2; a weak D match, TRBD1 (6 bases). TRBV23-1 is reported as an ORF; its role is uncertain. Trimming shortened V by 8 bases and J by 3 bases, and 13 bases separated the two germline ends. The CDR3 is 13 residues long. The CDR3, as DNA: TGCGCCAGCTACCATAAGGGGGACTATGGCTACACCTTC. Translating it yields CASYHKGDYGYTF.

This clone appeared a few times. This chain uses TRBV9 with TRBJ2-4; D is perhaps TRBD1 (6 bases). The length of the CDR3 is 15 residues. Trimming shortened V by 0 bases and J by 8 bases, and 15 bases separated the two germline ends. CDR1 is SGDLS, CDR2 YYNGEE, per germline. The CDR3 DNA reads as TGTGCCAGCAGCGTAGAGCCTCTAGGGGGACACATTCAGTACTTC. Its translation is CASSVEPLGGHIQYF.

The chain links TRBV25-1 to TRBJ2-2; 7 bases are shared with TRBD1. From germline, CDR1 is MGHDK and CDR2 SYGVNS. The CDR3 spans 13 residues. Written as DNA, the CDR3 is TGTGCTACTGGGACAGCGACCACCGGGGAGCTGTTTTTT. Translation: CATGTATTGELFF.

This clone was counted between two and nine times. V gene TRBV11-2 combines with J gene TRBJ2-3, with TRBD1 matching 7 bases. Per the germline V gene, CDR1 is SGHAT and CDR2 is FQNNGV. After removal of 5 bases from V and 1 base from J, the junction contained 3 bases not matched to a gene. This CDR3 comprises 14 residues. The CDR3: CASSPGQGTDTQYF. DNA of the CDR3: TGTGCCAGCAGCCCCGGACAGGGCACAGATACGCAGTATTTT.

V and J are TRBV5-1 and TRBJ1-5, with 7 bases fitting TRBD1. CDR1 and CDR2 from the germline V gene are SGHRS and YFSETQ. Trimming took 1 base from V and 4 from J; bases not matched to a gene: 5. The CDR3 runs to 15 residues. The DNA of the CDR3 is TGCGCCAGCAGCTTGACCGGGACAGATAATCAGCCCCAGCATTTT. Amino acid sequence: CASSLTGTDNQPQHF.

V gene TRBV7-9 combines with J gene TRBJ2-3; possible D gene TRBD1, 6 bases. The CDR3 spans 15 residues. Deletions cut 5 bases from V and 2 bases from J, with 14 bases between. CDR1 and CDR2 (germline): SEHNR, FQNEAQ (reference sequence). Here the CDR3 DNA reads TGTGCCAGCAGCACCCGGACAGACCCCACAGATACGCAGTATTTT. Protein: CASSTRTDPTDTQYF.

The V call is TRBV10-3, the J call TRBJ2-2; D unclear. The V and J ends lost 8 bases and 0 bases respectively, with 13 bases between them. The CDR3 length is 15 residues. CDR1 and CDR2 from the germline V gene are ENHRY and SYGVKD. The CDR3 loop reads CAIQVGPTNTGELFF. CDR3 in DNA: TGTGCCATCCAGGTCGGCCCGACGAACACCGGGGAGCTGTTTTTT.

The rearrangement links TRBV18 to TRBJ2-5, with D tentatively TRBD2 (5 bases). Germline V gene data show CDR1 as KGHSH and CDR2 as LQKENI. CDR3 length: 13 residues. Trimming left V 4 bases short and J 5 bases short, with 11 bases between. CDR3 sequence (DNA): TGTGCCAGCTCACGGACTCCCGGGGAGACCCAGTACTTC. Translating it yields CASSRTPGETQYF.